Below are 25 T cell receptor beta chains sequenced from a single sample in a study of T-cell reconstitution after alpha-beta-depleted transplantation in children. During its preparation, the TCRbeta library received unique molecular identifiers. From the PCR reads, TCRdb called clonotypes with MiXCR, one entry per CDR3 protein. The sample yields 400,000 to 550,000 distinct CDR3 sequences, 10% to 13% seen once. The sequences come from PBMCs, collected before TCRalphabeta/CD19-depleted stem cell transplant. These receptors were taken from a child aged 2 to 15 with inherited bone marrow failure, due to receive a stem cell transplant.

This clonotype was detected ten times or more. The CDR3 is CSAPPARGGYEQYF. CDR3 coding DNA: TGCAGTGCCCCACCCGCGCGGGGTGGCTACGAGCAGTACTTC. The chain recombines TRBV20-1 with TRBJ2-7, with D tentatively TRBD2 (6 bases). This CDR3 region has 14 residues. Germline assignment: CDR1 DFQATT and CDR2 SNEGSKA (reference sequence). Trimming took 6 bases from V and 3 from J, leaving 18 bases between them.

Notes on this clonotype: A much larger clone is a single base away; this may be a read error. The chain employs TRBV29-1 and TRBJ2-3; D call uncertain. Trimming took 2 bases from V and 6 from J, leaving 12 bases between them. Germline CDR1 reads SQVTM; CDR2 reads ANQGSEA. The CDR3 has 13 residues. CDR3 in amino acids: CSVELPVEDTQYF. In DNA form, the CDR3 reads TGCAGCGTTGAATTGCCAGTGGAGGATACGCAGTATTTT.

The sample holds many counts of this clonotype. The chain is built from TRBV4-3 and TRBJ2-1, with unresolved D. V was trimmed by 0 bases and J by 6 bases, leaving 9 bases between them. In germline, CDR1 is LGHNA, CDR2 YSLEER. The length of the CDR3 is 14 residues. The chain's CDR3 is CASSQDQRTNEQFF. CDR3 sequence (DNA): TGCGCCAGCAGCCAAGATCAACGGACCAATGAGCAGTTCTTC.

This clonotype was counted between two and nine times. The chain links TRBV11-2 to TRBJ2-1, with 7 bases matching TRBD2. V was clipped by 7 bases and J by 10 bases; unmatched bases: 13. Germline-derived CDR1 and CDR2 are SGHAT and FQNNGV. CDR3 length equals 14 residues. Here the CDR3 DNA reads TGTGCCAGCATCAAAGTGGGACTATGGGACGAGCAGTTCTTC. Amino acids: CASIKVGLWDEQFF.

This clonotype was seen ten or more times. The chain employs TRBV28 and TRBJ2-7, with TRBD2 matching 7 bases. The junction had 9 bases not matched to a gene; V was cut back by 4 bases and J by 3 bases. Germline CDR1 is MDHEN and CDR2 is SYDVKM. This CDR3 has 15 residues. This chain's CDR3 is CASSSSGGSHYEQYF. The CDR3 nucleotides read TGTGCCAGCAGTTCCTCGGGGGGATCCCACTACGAGCAGTACTTC.

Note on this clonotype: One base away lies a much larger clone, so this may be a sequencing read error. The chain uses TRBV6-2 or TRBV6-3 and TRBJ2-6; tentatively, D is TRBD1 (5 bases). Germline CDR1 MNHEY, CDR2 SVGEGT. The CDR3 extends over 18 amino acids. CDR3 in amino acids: CASTHPWTDRSGADVLTF. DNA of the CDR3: TGTGCCAGCACCCACCCTTGGACGGACCGCTCTGGGGCCGACGTCCTGACTTTC.

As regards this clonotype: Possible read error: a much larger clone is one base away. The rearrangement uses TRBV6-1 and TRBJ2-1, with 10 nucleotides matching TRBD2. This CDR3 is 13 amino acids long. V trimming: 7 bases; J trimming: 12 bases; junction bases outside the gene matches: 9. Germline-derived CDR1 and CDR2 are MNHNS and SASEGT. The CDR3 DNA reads TGTGCCAGCATCGTAGCGGGAGGCTCCGGGCAGTTCTTC. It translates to CASIVAGGSGQFF.

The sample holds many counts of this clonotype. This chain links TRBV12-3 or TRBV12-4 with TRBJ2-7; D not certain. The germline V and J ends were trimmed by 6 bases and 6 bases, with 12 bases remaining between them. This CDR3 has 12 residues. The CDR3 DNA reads TGTGCCAGCAGCTTCCCGGGTGGCGAGCAGTACTTC. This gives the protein CASSFPGGEQYF.

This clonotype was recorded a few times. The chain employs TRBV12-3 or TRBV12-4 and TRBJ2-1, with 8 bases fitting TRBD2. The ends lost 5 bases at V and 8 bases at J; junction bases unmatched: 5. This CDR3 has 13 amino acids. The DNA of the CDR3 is TGTGCCAGCAGTCCCCGGGAGGGCCATGAGCAGTTCTTC. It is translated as CASSPREGHEQFF.

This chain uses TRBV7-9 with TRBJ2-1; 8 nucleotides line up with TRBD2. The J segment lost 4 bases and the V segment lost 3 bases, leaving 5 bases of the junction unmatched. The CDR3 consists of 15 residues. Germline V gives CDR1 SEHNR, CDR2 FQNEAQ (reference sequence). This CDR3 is CASSFSGKEYNEQFF. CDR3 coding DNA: TGTGCCAGCAGCTTTAGCGGGAAAGAATACAATGAGCAGTTCTTC. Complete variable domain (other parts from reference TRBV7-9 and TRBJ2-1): DTGVSQNPRHKITKRGQNVTFRCDPISEHNRLYWYRQTLGQGPEFLTYFQNEAQLEKSRLLSDRFSAERPKGSFSTLEIQRTEQGDSAMYLCASSFSGKEYNEQFFGPGTRLTVL.

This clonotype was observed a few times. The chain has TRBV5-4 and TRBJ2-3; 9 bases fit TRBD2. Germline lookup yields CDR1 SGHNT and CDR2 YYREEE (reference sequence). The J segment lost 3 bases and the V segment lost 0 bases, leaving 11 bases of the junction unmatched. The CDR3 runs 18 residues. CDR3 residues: CASSLANTAGGRTDTQYF. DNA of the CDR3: TGTGCCAGCAGCTTGGCCAATACGGCGGGAGGGAGGACAGATACGCAGTATTTT. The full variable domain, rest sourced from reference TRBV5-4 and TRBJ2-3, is ETGVTQSPTHLIKTRGQQVTLRCSSQSGHNTVSWYQQALGQGPQFIFQYYREEENGRGNFPPRFSGLQFPNYSSELNVNALELDDSALYLCASSLANTAGGRTDTQYFGPGTRLTVL.

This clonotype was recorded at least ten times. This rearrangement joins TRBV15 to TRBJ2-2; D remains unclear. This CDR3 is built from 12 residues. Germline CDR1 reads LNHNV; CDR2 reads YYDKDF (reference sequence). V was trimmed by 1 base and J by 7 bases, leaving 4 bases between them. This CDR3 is CATSRVHGELFF. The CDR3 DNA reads TGTGCCACCAGCAGAGTGCACGGGGAGCTGTTTTTT. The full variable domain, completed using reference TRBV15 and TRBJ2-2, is DAMVIQNPRYQVTQFGKPVTLSCSQTLNHNVMYWYQQKSSQAPKLLFHYYDKDFNNEADTPDNFQSRRPNTSFCFLDIRSPGLGDTAMYLCATSRVHGELFFGEGSRLTVL.

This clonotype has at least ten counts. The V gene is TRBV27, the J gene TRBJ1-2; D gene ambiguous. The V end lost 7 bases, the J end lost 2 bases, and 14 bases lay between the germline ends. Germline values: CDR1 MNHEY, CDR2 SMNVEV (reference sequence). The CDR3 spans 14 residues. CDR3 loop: CASTPFGGNYGYTF. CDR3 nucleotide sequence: TGTGCCAGCACCCCTTTTGGAGGGAACTATGGCTACACCTTC.

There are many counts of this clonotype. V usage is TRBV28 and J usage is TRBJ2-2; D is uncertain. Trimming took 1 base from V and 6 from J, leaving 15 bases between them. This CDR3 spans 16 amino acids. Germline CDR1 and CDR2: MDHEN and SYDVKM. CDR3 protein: CASSLYPSQFSGELFF. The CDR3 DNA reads TGTGCCAGCAGTTTATATCCTAGTCAGTTCTCCGGGGAGCTGTTTTTT.

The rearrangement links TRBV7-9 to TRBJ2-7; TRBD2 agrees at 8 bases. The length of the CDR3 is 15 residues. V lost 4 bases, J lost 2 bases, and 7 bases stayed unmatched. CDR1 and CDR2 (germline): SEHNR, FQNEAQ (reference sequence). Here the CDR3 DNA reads TGTGCCAGCAGCTATCCCGTAGCGGGACCCTACGAGCAGTACTTC. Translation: CASSYPVAGPYEQYF.

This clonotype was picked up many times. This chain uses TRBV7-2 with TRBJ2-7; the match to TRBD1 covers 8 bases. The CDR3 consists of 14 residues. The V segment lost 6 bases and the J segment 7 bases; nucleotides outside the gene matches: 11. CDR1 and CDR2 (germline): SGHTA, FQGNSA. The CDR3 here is CASSYRGVVGEQYF. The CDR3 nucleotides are TGTGCCAGCAGTTACAGGGGGGTTGTAGGGGAGCAGTACTTC.

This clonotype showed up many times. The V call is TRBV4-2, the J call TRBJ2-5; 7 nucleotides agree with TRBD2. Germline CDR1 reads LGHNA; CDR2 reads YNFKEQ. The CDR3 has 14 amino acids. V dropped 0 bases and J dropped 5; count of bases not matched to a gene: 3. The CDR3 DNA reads TGTGCCAGCAGCCAAGATGCGGGAGAGGAGACCCAGTACTTC. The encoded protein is CASSQDAGEETQYF.

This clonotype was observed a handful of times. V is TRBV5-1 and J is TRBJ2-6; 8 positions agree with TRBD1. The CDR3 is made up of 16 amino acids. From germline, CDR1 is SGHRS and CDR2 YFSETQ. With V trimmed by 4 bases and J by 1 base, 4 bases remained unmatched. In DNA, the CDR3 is TGCGCCAGCAGCATTAGGACAGGGTCTGGGGCCAACGTCCTGACTTTC. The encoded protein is CASSIRTGSGANVLTF.

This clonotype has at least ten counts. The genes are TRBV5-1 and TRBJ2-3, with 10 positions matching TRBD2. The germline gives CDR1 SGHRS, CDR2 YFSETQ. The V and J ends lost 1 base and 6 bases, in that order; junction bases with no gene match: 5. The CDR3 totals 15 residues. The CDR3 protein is CASSLLPAGGDTQYF. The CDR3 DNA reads TGCGCCAGCAGCTTGCTTCCAGCGGGAGGGGATACGCAGTATTTT.

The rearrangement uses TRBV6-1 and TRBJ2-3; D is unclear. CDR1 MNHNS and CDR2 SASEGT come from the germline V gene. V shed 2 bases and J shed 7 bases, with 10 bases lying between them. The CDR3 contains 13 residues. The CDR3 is CASSENQSNTQYF. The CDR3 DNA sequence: TGTGCCAGCAGTGAAAACCAATCAAATACGCAGTATTTT.

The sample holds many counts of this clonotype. CDR3 protein: CASKQVTNTEAFF. In nucleotides, the CDR3 is TGTGCCAGCAAACAGGTAACAAACACTGAAGCTTTCTTT. The chain links TRBV27 to TRBJ1-1; D perhaps matches TRBD1 (5 bases). Germline V gene data show CDR1 as MNHEY and CDR2 as SMNVEV (reference sequence). This CDR3 has 13 residues. Trimming took off 7 bases at V and 2 bases at J, with 11 bases between the two ends.

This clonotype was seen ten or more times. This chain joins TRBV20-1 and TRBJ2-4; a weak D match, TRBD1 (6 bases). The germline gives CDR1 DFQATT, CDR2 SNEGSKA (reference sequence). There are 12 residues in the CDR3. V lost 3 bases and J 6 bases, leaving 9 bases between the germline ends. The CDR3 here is CSASQDRNIQYF. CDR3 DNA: TGCAGTGCTAGTCAGGACAGAAACATTCAGTACTTC.

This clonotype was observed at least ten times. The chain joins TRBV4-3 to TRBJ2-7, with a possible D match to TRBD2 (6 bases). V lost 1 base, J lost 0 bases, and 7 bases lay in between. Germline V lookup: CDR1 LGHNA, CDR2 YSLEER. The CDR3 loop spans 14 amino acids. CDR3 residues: CASSQGLDSYEQYF. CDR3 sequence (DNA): TGCGCCAGCAGCCAAGGACTAGACTCCTACGAGCAGTACTTC.

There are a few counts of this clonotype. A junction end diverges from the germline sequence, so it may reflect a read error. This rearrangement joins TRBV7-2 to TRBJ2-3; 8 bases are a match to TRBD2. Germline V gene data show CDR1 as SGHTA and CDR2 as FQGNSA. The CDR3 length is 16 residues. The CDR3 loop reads CASSPRPGGLADTQYF. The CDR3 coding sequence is TGCGCCAGCAGCCCTCGTCCGGGAGGGTTGGCAGATACGCAGTATTTT.

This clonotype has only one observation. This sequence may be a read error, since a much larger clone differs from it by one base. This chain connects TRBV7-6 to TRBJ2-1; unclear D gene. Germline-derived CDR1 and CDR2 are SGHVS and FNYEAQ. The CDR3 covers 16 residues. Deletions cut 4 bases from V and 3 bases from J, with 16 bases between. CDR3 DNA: TGTGCCAGCAGCTCCACTCACACGAGCTGCTACAATGAGCAGTTCTTC. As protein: CASSSTHTSCYNEQFF.